Sequencing of this TCR beta chain was carried out in a study of blood T cells in healthy people across ages. There were at least 5.5 micrograms of total RNA extracted from every sample. Next came a second PCR, run for 7 to 11 cycles, which used a sample-barcoded 5' primer along with a J-beta primer mix. Each single sample gave us at least 3 million CDR3-containing paired-end reads. TCRdb analysed the 5' RACE reads with MiXCR anew, one entry per CDR3 protein. The sample contains around 1,800,000 distinct CDR3 sequences, about 39% of which appear only once. Trimming took off 2 bases at V and 2 bases at J, with 13 bases between the two ends. Germline CDR1 and CDR2: SGHTA and FQGNSA. CDR3 length: 17 residues.

The genes are TRBV7-2 and TRBJ2-6; a possible D gene is TRBD2 (5 bases). This receptor was obtained from a human donor in good health. Sequenced input: blood. CDR3 residues: CASSLRGGWPGANVLTF. The DNA of the CDR3 is TGTGCCAGCAGCTTACGGGGTGGATGGCCTGGGGCCAACGTCCTGACTTTC. Combining the CDR3 with reference TRBV7-2 and TRBJ2-6 gives the whole variable domain GAGVSQSPSNKVTEKGKDVELRCDPISGHTALYWYRQSLGQGLEFLIYFQGNSAPDKSGLPSDRFSAERTGGSVSTLTIQRTQQEDSAVYLCASSLRGGWPGANVLTFGAGSRLTVL.